This T cell receptor beta chain appears in the sequencing data of a study of control samples from healthy donors and cancer patients. Some clones are missing from TCRdb's copy, which holds only in-frame ones; the method was immunoSEQ multiplex PCR. The sample lists 96,000 or so clones; just over 90% were seen once. CDR3 length: 12 residues. The V end was cut by 0 bases, the J end by 8 bases, with 4 bases between. Germline CDR1 is LGHDT and CDR2 is YNNKEL (reference sequence). The gene calls are TRBV3-1 (or the pseudogene TRBV3-2) and TRBJ2-2; D ambiguous. The sequenced sample was blood. This receptor was obtained from a man aged 18-30 years in good health. CDR3 DNA sequence: TGTGCCAGCAGCCAAGAAGGGGGGGAGCTGTTTTTT. Translating gives CASSQEGGELFF.